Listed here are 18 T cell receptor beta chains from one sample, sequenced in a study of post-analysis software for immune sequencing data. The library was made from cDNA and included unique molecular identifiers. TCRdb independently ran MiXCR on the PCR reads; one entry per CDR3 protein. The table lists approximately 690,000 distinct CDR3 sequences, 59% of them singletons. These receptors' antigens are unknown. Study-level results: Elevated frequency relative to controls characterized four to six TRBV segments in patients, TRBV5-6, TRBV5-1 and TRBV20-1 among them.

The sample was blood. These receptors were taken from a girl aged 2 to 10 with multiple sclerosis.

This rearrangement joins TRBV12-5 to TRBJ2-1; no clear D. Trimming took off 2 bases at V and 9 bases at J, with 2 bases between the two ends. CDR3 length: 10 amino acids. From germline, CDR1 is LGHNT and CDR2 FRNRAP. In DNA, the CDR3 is TGTGCTAGTGGTTTGCGTGAGCAGTTCTTC. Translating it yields CASGLREQFF.

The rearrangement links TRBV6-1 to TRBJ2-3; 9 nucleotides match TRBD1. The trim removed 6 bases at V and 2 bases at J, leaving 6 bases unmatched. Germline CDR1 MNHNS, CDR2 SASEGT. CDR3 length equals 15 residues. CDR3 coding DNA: TGTGCCAGCAGCCCGGACAGGGGACCCACAGATACGCAGTATTTT. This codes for CASSPDRGPTDTQYF.

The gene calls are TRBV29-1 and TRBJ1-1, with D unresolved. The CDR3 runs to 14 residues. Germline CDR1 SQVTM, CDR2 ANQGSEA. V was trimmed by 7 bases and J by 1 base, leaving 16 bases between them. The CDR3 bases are TGCAGCGCCGGGTCCAACGCCCCGAACACTGAAGCTTTCTTT. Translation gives CSAGSNAPNTEAFF.

The CDR3 region is CASSLMAETDTQYF. The CDR3 DNA reads TGTGCCAGCAGCTTAATGGCGGAAACAGATACGCAGTATTTT. The chain has TRBV7-8 and TRBJ2-3; D unclear. Between the trimmed V and J ends, which lost 2 bases and 3 bases, there was a span of 9 bases. The germline gives CDR1 SGHVS, CDR2 FQNEAQ. This CDR3 is built from 14 residues.

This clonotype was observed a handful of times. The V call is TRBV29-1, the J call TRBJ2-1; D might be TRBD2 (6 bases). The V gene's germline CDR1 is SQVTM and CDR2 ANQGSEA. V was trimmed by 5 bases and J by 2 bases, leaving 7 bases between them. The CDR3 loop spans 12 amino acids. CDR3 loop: CSVWGAYNEQFF. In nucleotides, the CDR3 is TGCAGCGTTTGGGGGGCCTACAATGAGCAGTTCTTC.

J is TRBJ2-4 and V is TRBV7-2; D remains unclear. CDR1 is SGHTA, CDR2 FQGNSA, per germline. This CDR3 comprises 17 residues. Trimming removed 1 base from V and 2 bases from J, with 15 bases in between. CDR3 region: CASSLVRLDVTKNIQYF. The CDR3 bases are TGTGCCAGCAGCTTAGTGCGACTGGACGTAACCAAAAACATTCAGTACTTC.

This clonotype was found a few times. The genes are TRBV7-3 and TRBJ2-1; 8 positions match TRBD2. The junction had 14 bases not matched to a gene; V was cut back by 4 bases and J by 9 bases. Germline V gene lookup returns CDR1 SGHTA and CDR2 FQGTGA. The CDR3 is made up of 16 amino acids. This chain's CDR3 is CASSYGGETSGGEQFF. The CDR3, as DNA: TGTGCCAGCAGCTACGGGGGGGAGACCTCCGGGGGTGAGCAGTTCTTC.

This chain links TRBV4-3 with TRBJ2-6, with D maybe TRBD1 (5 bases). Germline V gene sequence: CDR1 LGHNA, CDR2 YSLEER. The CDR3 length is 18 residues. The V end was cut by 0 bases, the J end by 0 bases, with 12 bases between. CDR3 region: CASSQDLTGSSGANVLTF. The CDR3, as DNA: TGCGCCAGCAGCCAAGATCTTACAGGATCCTCTGGGGCCAACGTCCTGACTTTC.

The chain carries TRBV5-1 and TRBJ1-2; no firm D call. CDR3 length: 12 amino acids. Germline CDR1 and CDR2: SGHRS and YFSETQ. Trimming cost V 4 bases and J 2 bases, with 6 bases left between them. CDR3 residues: CASSGENYGYTF. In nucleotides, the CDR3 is TGCGCCAGCAGCGGAGAGAACTATGGCTACACCTTC.

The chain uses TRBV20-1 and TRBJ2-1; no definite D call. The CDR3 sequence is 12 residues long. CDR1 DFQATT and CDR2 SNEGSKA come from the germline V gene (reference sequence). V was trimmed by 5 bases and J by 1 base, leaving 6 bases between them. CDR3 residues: CSAGVSYNEQFF. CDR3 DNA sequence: TGCAGTGCTGGGGTTTCCTACAATGAGCAGTTCTTC.

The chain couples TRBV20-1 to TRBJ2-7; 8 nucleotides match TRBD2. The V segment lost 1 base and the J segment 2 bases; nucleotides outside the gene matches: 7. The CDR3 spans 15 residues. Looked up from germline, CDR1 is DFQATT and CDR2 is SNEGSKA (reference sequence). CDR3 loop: CSARGSSGRPYEQYF. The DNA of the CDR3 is TGCAGTGCTAGAGGATCCAGCGGGAGACCCTACGAGCAGTACTTC.

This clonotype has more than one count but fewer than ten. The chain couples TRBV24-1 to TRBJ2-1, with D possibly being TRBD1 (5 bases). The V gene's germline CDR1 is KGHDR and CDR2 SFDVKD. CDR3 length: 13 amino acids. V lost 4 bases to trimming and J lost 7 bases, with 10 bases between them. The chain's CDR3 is CATSESGWNEQFF. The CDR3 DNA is TGTGCCACCAGTGAATCAGGGTGGAATGAGCAGTTCTTC.

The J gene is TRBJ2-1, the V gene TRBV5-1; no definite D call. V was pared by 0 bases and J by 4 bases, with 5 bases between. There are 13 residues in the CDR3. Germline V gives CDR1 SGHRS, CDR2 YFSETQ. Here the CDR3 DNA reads TGCGCCAGCAGCTTGGGAATTTACAATGAGCAGTTCTTC. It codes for CASSLGIYNEQFF.

The CDR3 DNA reads TGTGCCAGCAGCCCAGGGGGCGCGGTTGGAGGCAATCAGCCCCAGCATTTT. Amino acid sequence: CASSPGGAVGGNQPQHF. This chain connects TRBV6-6 to TRBJ1-5; 8 nucleotides match TRBD1. The CDR3 is made up of 17 amino acids. Germline-derived CDR1 and CDR2 are MNHNY and SVGAGI (reference sequence). Germline trimming cut 6 bases from V and 2 bases from J; bases unmatched to any gene: 12.

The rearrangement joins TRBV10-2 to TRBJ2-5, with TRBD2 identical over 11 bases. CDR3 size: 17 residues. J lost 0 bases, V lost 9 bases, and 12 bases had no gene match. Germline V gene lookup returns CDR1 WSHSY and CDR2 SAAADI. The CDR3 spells CASASGGRAINQETQYF. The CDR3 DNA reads TGCGCCAGTGCTAGCGGGGGGAGAGCAATAAACCAAGAGACCCAGTACTTC.

The CDR3 loop is CASRRAGGQQFF. Here the CDR3 DNA reads TGTGCCAGCAGGCGCGCGGGGGGGCAGCAGTTCTTC. V gene TRBV12-3 or TRBV12-4 combines with J gene TRBJ2-1; 9 bases are a match to TRBD2. The V and J ends lost 6 bases and 11 bases, in that order; junction bases with no gene match: 5. CDR3 length equals 12 residues.

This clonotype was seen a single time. The CDR3 nucleotides read TGTGCCAGCAGCTTAGGTTCGGGCCCCGGGGTCTCCGGAGAGACCCAGTACTTC. It is translated as CASSLGSGPGVSGETQYF. The chain uses TRBV13 and TRBJ2-5; D is possibly TRBD2 (5 bases). Per germline, CDR1 PRHDT and CDR2 FYEKMQ (reference sequence). The CDR3 runs to 18 residues. Trimming left V 0 bases short and J 4 bases short, with 21 bases between.

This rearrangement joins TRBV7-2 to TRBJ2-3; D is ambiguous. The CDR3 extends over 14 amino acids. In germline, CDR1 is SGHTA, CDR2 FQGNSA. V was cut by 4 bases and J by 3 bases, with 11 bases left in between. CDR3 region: CASSWALGTDTQYF. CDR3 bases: TGTGCCAGCAGCTGGGCGCTAGGTACAGATACGCAGTATTTT.